This is a list of T cell receptor beta chains from one sample in a study of early T cells in non-severe SARS-CoV-2 infection. From the 5' RACE reads, TCRdb called clonotypes with MiXCR, one entry per CDR3 protein. This repertoire shows 50,000 to 65,000 distinct CDR3 sequences, less than 9.5% found once; its top ten account for about 10%. Sequencing was performed on whole blood, taken at baseline. Every receptor here comes from an adult who was a healthcare worker with PCR-confirmed SARS-CoV-2 infection or an uninfected control (not recorded which). The CDR3 runs from the conserved cysteine through the conserved F or W. The D gene is left open where the match is weak. Only part of the rows carry a size: once, few, many, or a class if the clone is expanded.

v_gene: TRBV6-6
abundance: NA
d_gene: TRBD1
j_gene: TRBJ2-5
CDR3nt: TGTGCCAGCAGTTACTCGAGACAGGGTCAAGAGACCCAGTACTTC
CDR3aa: CASSYSRQGQETQYF

v_gene: TRBV27
abundance: few
d_gene: TRBD2
j_gene: TRBJ2-1
CDR3nt: TGTGCCAGCAGCTTACGGGGACTAGCGATCAATGAGCAGTTCTTC
CDR3aa: CASSLRGLAINEQFF

v_gene: TRBV7-9
abundance: NA
d_gene: TRBD2
j_gene: TRBJ2-1
CDR3nt: TGTGCCAGCAGCTTAGGACTAGCGGGACACAATGAGCAGTTCTTC
CDR3aa: CASSLGLAGHNEQFF

v_gene: TRBV7-3
abundance: many
d_gene: TRBD2
j_gene: TRBJ2-3
CDR3nt: TGTGCCAGCAGCTTAGTAGCGGGTCGCACAGATACGCAGTATTTT
CDR3aa: CASSLVAGRTDTQYF

v_gene: TRBV5-1
abundance: few
d_gene: NA
j_gene: TRBJ1-1
CDR3nt: TGCGCCAGCAGCTTGGGACCCACTGAAGCTTTCTTT
CDR3aa: CASSLGPTEAFF

v_gene: TRBV20-1
abundance: NA
d_gene: TRBD2
j_gene: TRBJ2-3
CDR3nt: TGCAGTGCTTTACGGACTAGCGCCACAGATACGCAGTATTTT
CDR3aa: CSALRTSATDTQYF

v_gene: TRBV6-5
abundance: few
d_gene: TRBD2
j_gene: TRBJ2-3
CDR3nt: TGTGCCACCTCCTGGGGGGGGTCCGGTACGCAGTATTTT
CDR3aa: CATSWGGSGTQYF

v_gene: TRBV20-1
abundance: NA
d_gene: TRBD2
j_gene: TRBJ2-1
CDR3nt: TGCAGTGCTACGAAGGGACTACCTTCCAATGAGCAGTTCTTC
CDR3aa: CSATKGLPSNEQFF

v_gene: TRBV25-1
abundance: many
d_gene: NA
j_gene: TRBJ2-1
CDR3nt: TGTGCCAGCAGCTTAGGAGTCCCCTACAATGAGCAGTTCTTC
CDR3aa: CASSLGVPYNEQFF

v_gene: TRBV5-1
abundance: many
d_gene: NA
j_gene: TRBJ1-2
CDR3nt: TGCGCCAGCAGCTTGGAGTCGGGGAATCGGTACACCTTC
CDR3aa: CASSLESGNRYTF

v_gene: TRBV3-1
abundance: many
d_gene: TRBD2
j_gene: TRBJ2-5
CDR3nt: TGTGCCAGCAGCCAAGTTCTAGCGGGAGGGAAAGAGACCCAGTACTTC
CDR3aa: CASSQVLAGGKETQYF

v_gene: TRBV7-2
abundance: many
d_gene: NA
j_gene: TRBJ1-6
CDR3nt: TGTGCCAGCAGCGCGGGGGCACCTGAGAGGGCACCCCTCCACTTT
CDR3aa: CASSAGAPERAPLHF